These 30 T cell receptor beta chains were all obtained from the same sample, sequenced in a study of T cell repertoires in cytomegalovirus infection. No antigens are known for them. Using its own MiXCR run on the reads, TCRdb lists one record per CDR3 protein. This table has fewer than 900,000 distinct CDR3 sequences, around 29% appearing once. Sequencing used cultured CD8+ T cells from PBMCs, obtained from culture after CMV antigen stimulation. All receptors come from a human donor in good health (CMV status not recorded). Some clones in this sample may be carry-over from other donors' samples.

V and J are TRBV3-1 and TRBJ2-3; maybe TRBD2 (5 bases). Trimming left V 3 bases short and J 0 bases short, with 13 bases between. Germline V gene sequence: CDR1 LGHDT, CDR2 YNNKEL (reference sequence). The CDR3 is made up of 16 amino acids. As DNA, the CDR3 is TGTGCCAGCAGCCATGCCTTGAGGGTTAGCACAGATACGCAGTATTTT. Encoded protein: CASSHALRVSTDTQYF.

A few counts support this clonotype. CDR3 protein: CASSSDPLRGYTF. In DNA form, the CDR3 reads TGTGCCAGCAGCTCCGACCCACTACGGGGCTACACCTTC. The rearrangement links TRBV7-2 to TRBJ1-2; D ambiguous. CDR3 length: 13 residues. CDR1 is SGHTA, CDR2 FQGNSA, per germline. Trimming stripped 4 bases from V and 8 bases from J, with 14 bases between.

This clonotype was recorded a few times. As DNA, the CDR3 is TGTGCCATCCTAACGAACCGGGAACCCTATGGCTACACCTTC. It codes for CAILTNREPYGYTF. This chain uses TRBV10-3 with TRBJ1-2; the D is unclear. The CDR3 loop spans 14 amino acids. The V and J ends lost 8 bases and 4 bases respectively, with 17 bases between them. In germline, CDR1 is ENHRY, CDR2 SYGVKD.

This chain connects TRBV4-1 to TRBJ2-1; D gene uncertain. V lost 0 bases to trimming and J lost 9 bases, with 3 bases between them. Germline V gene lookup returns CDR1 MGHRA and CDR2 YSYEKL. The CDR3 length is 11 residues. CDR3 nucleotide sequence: TGCGCCAGCAGCCAAGAAAGTGAGCAGTTCTTC. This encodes CASSQESEQFF.

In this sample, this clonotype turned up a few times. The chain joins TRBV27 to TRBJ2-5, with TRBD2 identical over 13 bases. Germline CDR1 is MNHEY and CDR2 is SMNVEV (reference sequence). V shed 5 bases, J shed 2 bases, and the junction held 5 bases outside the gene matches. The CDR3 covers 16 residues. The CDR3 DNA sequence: TGTGCCAGCAGTCCAAGGGGACTAGCGGGGCAAGAGACCCAGTACTTC. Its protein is CASSPRGLAGQETQYF.

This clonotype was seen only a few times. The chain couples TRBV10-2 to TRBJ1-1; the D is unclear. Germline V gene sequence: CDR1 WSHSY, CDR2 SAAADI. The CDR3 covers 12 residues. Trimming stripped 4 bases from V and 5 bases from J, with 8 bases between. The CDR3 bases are TGCGCCAGCAGTGCTTTGGGTACTGAAGCTTTCTTT. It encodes CASSALGTEAFF.

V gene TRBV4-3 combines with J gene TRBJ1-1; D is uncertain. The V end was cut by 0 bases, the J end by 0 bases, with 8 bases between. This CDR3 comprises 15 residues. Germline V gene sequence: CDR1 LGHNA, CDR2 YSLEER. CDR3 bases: TGCGCCAGCAGCCAAGATCCCGGAGTGAACACTGAAGCTTTCTTT. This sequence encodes CASSQDPGVNTEAFF.

The CDR3 loop is CAISESTDNYGYTF. CDR3 sequence (DNA): TGTGCCATCAGTGAGTCGACAGATAACTATGGCTACACCTTC. The gene calls are TRBV10-3 and TRBJ1-2, with D possibly matching TRBD1 (5 bases). V lost 0 bases and J 1 base, leaving 6 bases between the germline ends. This CDR3 spans 14 amino acids. The germline gives CDR1 ENHRY, CDR2 SYGVKD.

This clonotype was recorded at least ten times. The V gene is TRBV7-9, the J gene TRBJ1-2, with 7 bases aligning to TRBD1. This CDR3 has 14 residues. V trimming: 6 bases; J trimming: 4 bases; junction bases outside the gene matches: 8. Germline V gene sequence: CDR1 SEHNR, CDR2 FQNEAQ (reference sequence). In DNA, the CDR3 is TGTGCCAGCAGGGAACCTACAGGGGCCTATGGCTACACCTTC. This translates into CASREPTGAYGYTF.

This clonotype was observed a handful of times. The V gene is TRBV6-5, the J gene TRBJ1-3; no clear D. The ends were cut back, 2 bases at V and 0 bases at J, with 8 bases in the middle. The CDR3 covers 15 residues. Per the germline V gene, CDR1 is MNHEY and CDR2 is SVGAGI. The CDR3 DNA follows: TGTGCCAGCAGTTACGACACGAGCTCTGGAAACACCATATATTTT. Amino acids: CASSYDTSSGNTIYF.

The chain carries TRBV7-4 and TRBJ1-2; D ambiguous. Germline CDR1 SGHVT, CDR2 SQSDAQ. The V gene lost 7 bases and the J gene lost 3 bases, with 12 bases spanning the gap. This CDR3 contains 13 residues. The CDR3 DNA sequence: TGTGCCAGCAACCAAAGACGGGACTATGGCTACACCTTC. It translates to CASNQRRDYGYTF.

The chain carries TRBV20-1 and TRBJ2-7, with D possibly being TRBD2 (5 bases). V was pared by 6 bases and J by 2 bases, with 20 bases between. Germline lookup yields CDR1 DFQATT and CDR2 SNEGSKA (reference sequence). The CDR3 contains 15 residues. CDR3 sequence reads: CSARAASGKAYEQYF. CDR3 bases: TGCAGTGCGCGAGCGGCGTCAGGAAAAGCCTACGAGCAGTACTTC.

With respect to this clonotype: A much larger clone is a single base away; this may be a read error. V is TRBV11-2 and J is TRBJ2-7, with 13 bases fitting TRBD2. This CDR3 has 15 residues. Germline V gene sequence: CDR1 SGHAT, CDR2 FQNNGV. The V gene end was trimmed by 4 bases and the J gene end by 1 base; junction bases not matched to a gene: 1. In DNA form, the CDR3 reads TGTGCCAGCAGCTCGGGACTAGCGGGGTCCTACGAGCAGTACTTC. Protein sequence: CASSSGLAGSYEQYF.

The CDR3 here is CASSQSWAPSVGPTDTQYF. Here the CDR3 DNA reads TGCGCCAGCAGTCAATCGTGGGCCCCTAGCGTCGGCCCCACAGATACGCAGTATTTT. The chain carries TRBV23-1 and TRBJ2-3; perhaps TRBD2 as D (6 bases). TRBV23-1 has ORF status, its function being uncertain. The CDR3 has 19 residues. Trimming stripped 0 bases from V and 2 bases from J, with 21 bases between.

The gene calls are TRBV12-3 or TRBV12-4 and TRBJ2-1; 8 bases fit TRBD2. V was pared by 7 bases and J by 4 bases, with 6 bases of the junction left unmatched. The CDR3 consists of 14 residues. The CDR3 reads CASILAGRYNEQFF. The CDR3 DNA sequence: TGTGCCAGCATCTTAGCGGGGCGGTACAATGAGCAGTTCTTC.

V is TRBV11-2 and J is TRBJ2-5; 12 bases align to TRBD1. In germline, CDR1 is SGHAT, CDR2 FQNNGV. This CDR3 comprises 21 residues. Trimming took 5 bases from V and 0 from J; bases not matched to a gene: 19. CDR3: CASSHTSYRDRGLRNQETQYF. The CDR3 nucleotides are TGTGCCAGCAGCCATACATCGTACCGGGACAGGGGGCTGCGAAACCAAGAGACCCAGTACTTC.

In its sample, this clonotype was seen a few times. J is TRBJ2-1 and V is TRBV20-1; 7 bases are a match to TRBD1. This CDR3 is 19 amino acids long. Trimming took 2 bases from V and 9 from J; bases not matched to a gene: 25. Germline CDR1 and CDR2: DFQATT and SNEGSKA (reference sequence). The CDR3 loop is CSARPYRDSHGPRGGEQFF. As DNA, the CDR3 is TGCAGTGCTAGACCTTACCGGGACAGTCATGGGCCACGAGGGGGTGAGCAGTTCTTC.

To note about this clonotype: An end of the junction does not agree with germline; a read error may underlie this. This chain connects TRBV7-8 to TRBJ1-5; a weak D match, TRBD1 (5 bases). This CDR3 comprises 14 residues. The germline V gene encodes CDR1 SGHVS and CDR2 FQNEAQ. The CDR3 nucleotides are TGTGCCAGCAGCCTGGCAGGGAACGATCAGCTCCAGCATTTT. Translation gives CASSLAGNDQLQHF.

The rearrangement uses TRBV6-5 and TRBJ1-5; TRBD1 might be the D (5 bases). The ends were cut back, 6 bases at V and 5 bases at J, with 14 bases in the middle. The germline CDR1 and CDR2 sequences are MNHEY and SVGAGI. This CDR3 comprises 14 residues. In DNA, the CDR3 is TGTGCCAGCAGCGTTCGGTGGGGCGATCAGCCCCAGCATTTT. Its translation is CASSVRWGDQPQHF.

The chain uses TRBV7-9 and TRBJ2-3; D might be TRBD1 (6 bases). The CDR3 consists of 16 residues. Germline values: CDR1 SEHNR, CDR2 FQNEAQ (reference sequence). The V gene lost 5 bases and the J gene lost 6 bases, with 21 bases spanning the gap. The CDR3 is CASSAPPGHLRDTQYF. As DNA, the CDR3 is TGTGCCAGCAGCGCGCCTCCGGGACACCTTAGGGATACGCAGTATTTT.

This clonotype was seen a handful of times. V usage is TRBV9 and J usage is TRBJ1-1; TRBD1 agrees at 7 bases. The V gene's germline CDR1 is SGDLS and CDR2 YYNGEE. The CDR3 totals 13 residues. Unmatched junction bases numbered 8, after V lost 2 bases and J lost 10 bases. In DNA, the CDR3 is TGTGCCAGCAGCGTCGGCACAGGGGAAAGAGCTTTCTTT. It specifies CASSVGTGERAFF.

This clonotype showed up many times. The CDR3 region has the DNA TGTGCCACGATAGGACCTAGCACAGATACGCAGTATTTT. Amino acid sequence: CATIGPSTDTQYF. The chain couples TRBV7-6 to TRBJ2-3; D gene unclear. Germline V gene sequence: CDR1 SGHVS, CDR2 FNYEAQ. CDR3 size: 13 residues. V shed 10 bases and J shed 0 bases, with 11 bases lying between them.

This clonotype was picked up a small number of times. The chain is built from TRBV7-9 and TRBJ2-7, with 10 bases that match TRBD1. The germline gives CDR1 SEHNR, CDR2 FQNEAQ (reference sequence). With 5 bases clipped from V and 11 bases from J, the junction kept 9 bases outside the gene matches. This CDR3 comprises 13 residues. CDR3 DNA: TGTGCCAGCAGCGCCTGGGACAGGGGAGGGGAGTACTTC. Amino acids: CASSAWDRGGEYF. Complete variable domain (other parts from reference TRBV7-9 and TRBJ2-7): DTGVSQNPRHKITKRGQNVTFRCDPISEHNRLYWYRQTLGQGPEFLTYFQNEAQLEKSRLLSDRFSAERPKGSFSTLEIQRTEQGDSAMYLCASSAWDRGGEYFGPGTRLTVT.

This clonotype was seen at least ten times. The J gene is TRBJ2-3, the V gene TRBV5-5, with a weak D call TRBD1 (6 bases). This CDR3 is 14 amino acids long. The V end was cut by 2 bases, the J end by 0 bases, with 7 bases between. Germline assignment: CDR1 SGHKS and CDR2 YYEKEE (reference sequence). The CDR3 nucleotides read TGTGCCAGCAGCTTCGACAGGAGCACAGATACGCAGTATTTT. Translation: CASSFDRSTDTQYF. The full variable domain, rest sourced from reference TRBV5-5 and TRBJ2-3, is DAGVTQSPTHLIKTRGQQVTLRCSPISGHKSVSWYQQVLGQGPQFIFQYYEKEERGRGNFPDRFSARQFPNYSSELNVNALLLGDSALYLCASSFDRSTDTQYFGPGTRLTVL.

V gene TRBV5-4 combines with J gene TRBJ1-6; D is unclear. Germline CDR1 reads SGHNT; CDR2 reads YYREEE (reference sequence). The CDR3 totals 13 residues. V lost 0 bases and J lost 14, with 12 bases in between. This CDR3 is CASSLVGLSALHF. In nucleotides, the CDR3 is TGTGCCAGCAGCTTGGTGGGTCTATCGGCCCTCCACTTT.

The DNA for the CDR3 is TGTGCCAGCGGGGGCAGGATCTCCTACGAGCAGTACTTC. It specifies CASGGRISYEQYF. V usage is TRBV2 and J usage is TRBJ2-7; D is perhaps TRBD1 (6 bases). CDR1 is SNHLY, CDR2 FYNNEI, per germline. Trimming took off 8 bases at V and 0 bases at J, with 11 bases between the two ends. This CDR3 is built from 13 residues.

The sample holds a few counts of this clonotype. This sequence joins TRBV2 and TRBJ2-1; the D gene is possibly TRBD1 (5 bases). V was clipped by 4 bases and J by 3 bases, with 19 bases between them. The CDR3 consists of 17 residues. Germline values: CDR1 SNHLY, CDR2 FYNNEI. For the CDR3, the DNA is TGTGCCAGCAGTGCCCTAGGGGCCAAGGACCGCTACAATGAGCAGTTCTTC. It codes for CASSALGAKDRYNEQFF.

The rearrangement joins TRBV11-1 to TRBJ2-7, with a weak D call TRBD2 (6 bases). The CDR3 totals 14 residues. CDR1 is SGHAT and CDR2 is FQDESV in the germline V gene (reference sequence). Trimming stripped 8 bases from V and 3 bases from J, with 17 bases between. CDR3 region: CASPPRDFHYEQYV. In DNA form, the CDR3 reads TGTGCCAGCCCCCCCCGGGACTTCCACTACGAGCAGTACGTC.

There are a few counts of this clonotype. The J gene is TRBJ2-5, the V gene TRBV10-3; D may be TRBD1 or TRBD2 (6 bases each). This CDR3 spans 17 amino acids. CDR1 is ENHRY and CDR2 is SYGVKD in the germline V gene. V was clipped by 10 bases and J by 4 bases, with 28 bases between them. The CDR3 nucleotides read TGTGCCACCCTCTCTGGACGTGGAGGGTTAGGGGGAGAGACCCAGTACTTC. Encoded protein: CATLSGRGGLGGETQYF.

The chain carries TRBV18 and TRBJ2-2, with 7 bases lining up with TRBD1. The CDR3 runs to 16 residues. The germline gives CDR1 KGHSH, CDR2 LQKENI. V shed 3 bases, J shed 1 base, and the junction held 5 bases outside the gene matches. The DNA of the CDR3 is TGTGCCAGCTCACCGGGGGACAGATTGAACACCGGGGAGCTGTTTTTT. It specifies CASSPGDRLNTGELFF.